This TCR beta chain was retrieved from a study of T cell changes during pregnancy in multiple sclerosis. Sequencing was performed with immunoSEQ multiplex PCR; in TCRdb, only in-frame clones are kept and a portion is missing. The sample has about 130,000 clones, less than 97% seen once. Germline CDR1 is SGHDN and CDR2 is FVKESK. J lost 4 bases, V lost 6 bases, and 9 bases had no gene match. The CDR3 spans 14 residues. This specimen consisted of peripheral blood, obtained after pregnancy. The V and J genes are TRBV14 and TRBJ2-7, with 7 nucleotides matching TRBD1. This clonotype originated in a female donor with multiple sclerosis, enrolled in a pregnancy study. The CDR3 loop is CASSRTGQPYEQYF. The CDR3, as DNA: TGTGCCAGCAGTCGGACGGGACAGCCTTACGAGCAGTACTTC.